Listed below are T cell receptor beta chains from one sample, sequenced in a study of T-cell reconstitution after alpha-beta-depleted transplantation in children. TCRdb re-called the PCR reads through MiXCR, storing one row per CDR3 protein. The repertoire consists of over 150,000 distinct CDR3 sequences, with approximately 7% occurring once and the leading ten covering 5% to 6.5%. This specimen consisted of PBMCs, obtained before TCRalphabeta/CD19-depleted stem cell transplant. All receptors come from a boy aged 2 to 10 with acute lymphoblastic leukemia, due to receive a stem cell transplant. Both conserved end residues are part of each CDR3. Each record gives: clone size, D gene, J gene, V gene, CDR3 protein, CDR3 DNA. The D gene is left open where the match is weak. Size is omitted from some rows. Given values are once, few, many or a class for expanded clones.

NA NA TRBJ2-5 TRBV15 CATSRDLVGTQYF TGTGCCACCAGCAGAGATCTCGTGGGGACCCAGTACTTC
many TRBD2 TRBJ2-3 TRBV5-5 CASSPRLAGTDTQYF TGTGCCAGCAGCCCGAGACTAGCGGGCACAGATACGCAGTATTTT
NA TRBD2 TRBJ2-3 TRBV4-3 CASSERLAGTDTQYF TGCGCCAGCAGCGAACGACTAGCGGGAACAGATACGCAGTATTTT
NA NA TRBJ2-6 TRBV28 CASTTVGFWGSGANVLTF TGTGCCAGCACCACCGTGGGTTTCTGGGGGTCCGGGGCCAACGTCCTGACTTTC
many NA TRBJ1-2 TRBV29-1 CSVANKFQYGYTF TGCAGCGTTGCCAACAAGTTCCAGTATGGCTACACCTTC
many NA TRBJ1-1 TRBV12-3/TRBV12-4 CASSSQVSEAFF TGTGCCAGCAGTTCTCAAGTCTCTGAAGCTTTCTTT
many NA TRBJ2-1 TRBV3-1 CASSQGNSFGGLGEQFF TGTGCCAGCAGCCAAGGGAACTCTTTCGGGGGCCTCGGGGAGCAGTTCTTC
many TRBD1 TRBJ1-2 TRBV28 CASSGGTGRDGYTF TGTGCCAGCAGTGGGGGGACAGGGAGGGATGGCTACACCTTC
many NA TRBJ2-1 TRBV7-2 CASSFLHYHNEQFF TGTGCCAGCAGCTTTCTGCACTATCACAATGAGCAGTTCTTC
many NA TRBJ2-1 TRBV7-8 CASSLENEQFF TGTGCCAGCAGCTTAGAGAATGAGCAGTTCTTC
many TRBD2 TRBJ2-1 TRBV28 CASTSRTSGWFEQFF TGTGCCAGCACCTCAAGGACTAGCGGTTGGTTTGAGCAGTTCTTC
many TRBD2 TRBJ2-5 TRBV29-1 CSVSTAGGQETQYF TGCAGCGTTTCAACGGCGGGGGGCCAAGAGACCCAGTACTTC
NA NA TRBJ2-5 TRBV3-1 CASSRRTEQETQYF TGTGCCAGCAGCCGTCGGACGGAGCAAGAGACCCAGTACTTC
many NA TRBJ2-1 TRBV28 CASSPPGSTLNEQFF TGTGCCAGCAGTCCCCCGGGGAGTACATTGAATGAGCAGTTCTTC
many TRBD2 TRBJ2-3 TRBV20-1 CSARSSSGVTDTQYF TGCAGTGCTAGATCCTCTAGCGGGGTCACAGATACGCAGTATTTT
NA NA TRBJ2-5 TRBV2 CASSGGPSWETQYF TGTGCCAGCAGTGGGGGTCCTTCGTGGGAGACCCAGTACTTC
many NA TRBJ2-1 TRBV10-3 CAISVSRSADEQFF TGTGCCATCAGTGTTAGTCGTTCGGCGGATGAGCAGTTCTTC
NA NA TRBJ1-2 TRBV20-1 CSASSGYGYTF TGCAGTGCTTCATCTGGCTATGGCTACACCTTC
many NA TRBJ2-7 TRBV20-1 CSATTQGTSYEQYF TGCAGTGCCACCACACAGGGAACCTCCTACGAGCAGTACTTC
NA NA TRBJ1-4 TRBV2 CASSEAPVGRFNEKLFF TGTGCCAGCAGTGAAGCGCCGGTAGGGAGGTTTAATGAAAAACTGTTTTTT
many TRBD2 TRBJ2-3 TRBV13 CASTSGGTDTQYF TGTGCCAGCACTAGCGGGGGAACAGATACGCAGTATTTT
many NA TRBJ1-1 TRBV29-1 CSVPLNTEAFF TGCAGCGTACCTCTGAACACTGAAGCTTTCTTT
NA NA TRBJ2-2 TRBV7-2 CASSLGRKGSGELFF TGTGCCAGCAGCTTAGGGAGAAAAGGCTCCGGGGAGCTGTTTTTT
many TRBD2 TRBJ2-1 TRBV20-1 CSARDFSGGSNNEQFF TGCAGTGCTAGAGACTTTAGCGGGGGATCAAACAATGAGCAGTTCTTC
NA NA TRBJ2-1 TRBV28 CATARTSDNEQFF TGTGCCACCGCCCGGACGAGCGACAATGAGCAGTTCTTC
many NA TRBJ2-7 TRBV12-3/TRBV12-4 CASSMEGHYEQYF TGTGCCAGCAGTATGGAGGGACACTACGAGCAGTACTTC
NA TRBD2 TRBJ2-3 TRBV10-1 CASSGLAGAPTDTQYF TGCGCCAGCAGCGGACTAGCGGGAGCACCCACAGATACGCAGTATTTT
many NA TRBJ2-1 TRBV19 CASSEWGEVDEQFF TGTGCCAGTAGCGAGTGGGGAGAAGTCGATGAGCAGTTCTTC
few NA TRBJ1-5 TRBV7-2 CASSLLREQPQHF TGTGCCAGCAGCCTACTGCGGGAACAGCCCCAGCATTTT
many NA TRBJ2-2 TRBV4-3 CASSQELLGGELFF TGCGCCAGCAGCCAAGAATTACTGGGCGGGGAGCTGTTTTTT
NA TRBD2 TRBJ2-3 TRBV15 CATSRGLAGADTQYF TGTGCCACCAGCAGAGGTCTAGCGGGGGCAGATACGCAGTATTTT
many TRBD2 TRBJ2-5 TRBV20-1 CSASGRAPKETQYF TGCAGTGCTAGCGGGAGGGCCCCAAAGGAGACCCAGTACTTC
few TRBD1 TRBJ1-5 TRBV5-5 CASSLVGGGSNQPQHF TGTGCCAGCAGCTTGGTTGGAGGGGGCAGCAATCAGCCCCAGCATTTT
NA TRBD1 TRBJ2-1 TRBV7-9 CASSYPGQGQYNEQFF TGTGCCAGCAGCTATCCGGGACAGGGGCAGTACAATGAGCAGTTCTTC
many NA TRBJ2-1 TRBV15 CATSRAGREQFF TGTGCCACCAGCAGAGCGGGACGAGAGCAGTTCTTC
NA TRBD1 TRBJ2-7 TRBV10-2 CASSTGGAYEQYF TGCGCCAGCAGTACAGGGGGAGCCTACGAGCAGTACTTC
many TRBD1 TRBJ1-2 TRBV20-1 CSARLGTGLNYGYTF TGCAGTGCTAGACTGGGGACAGGGCTTAACTATGGCTACACCTTC
many NA TRBJ2-7 TRBV7-9 CASSTGPMVWEQYF TGTGCCAGCAGCACCGGACCTATGGTATGGGAGCAGTACTTC
many NA TRBJ1-4 TRBV15 CATSLRVGANEKLFF TGTGCCACCAGCCTCAGGGTTGGGGCTAATGAAAAACTGTTTTTT
few TRBD1 TRBJ1-4 TRBV20-1 CSARADRGHEKLFF TGCAGTGCTCGAGCCGACAGGGGGCACGAAAAACTGTTTTTT
few NA TRBJ2-7 TRBV14 CASSQAGTGSYEQYF TGTGCCAGCAGCCAAGCCGGGACTGGATCCTACGAGCAGTACTTC
many NA TRBJ2-7 TRBV25-1 CASSGTTDYEQYF TGTGCCAGCAGTGGAACGACAGACTACGAGCAGTACTTC
few TRBD1 TRBJ2-7 TRBV29-1 CSVQTGVYYEQYF TGCAGCGTTCAAACAGGGGTCTACTACGAGCAGTACTTC
many NA TRBJ2-3 TRBV4-3 CASSQDSRGTDTQYF TGCGCCAGCAGCCAAGATAGTCGGGGCACAGATACGCAGTATTTT
few TRBD1 TRBJ1-5 TRBV20-1 CSARVPQGDQPQHF TGCAGTGCTAGAGTCCCCCAGGGGGATCAGCCCCAGCATTTT